This T cell receptor beta chain was identified in a study of response to subunit inactivated influenza vaccine. Notes on the study in general: There was a suggestion from the authors that each seasonal influenza vaccination recruits few new T cells.

TCRdb called the RT-PCR reads again in MiXCR, with one record for every CDR3 protein. Of under 750,000 distinct CDR3 sequences listed, approximately 12% were seen once; the top ten hold roughly 10%. As regards this clonotype: The antigen is not known.

The CDR3 totals 16 residues. Germline V gives CDR1 SGDLS, CDR2 YYNGEE. V was trimmed by 0 bases and J by 5 bases, leaving 17 bases between them. Source: PBMCs from blood, taken on the day of vaccination. The rearrangement joins TRBV9 to TRBJ2-5, with D perhaps TRBD1 or TRBD2 (7 bases each). This receptor was taken from a man in his fifties who received an inactivated influenza vaccine. CDR3 protein: CASSVEVGTAGETQYF. CDR3 in DNA: TGTGCCAGCAGCGTAGAAGTTGGGACAGCGGGGGAGACCCAGTACTTC.